These 4 T cell receptor delta chains were sequenced from one sample in a study of gamma-delta T cells after stem cell transplantation. TCRdb reanalysed the RT-PCR reads with CATT. The sample includes more than 1,500 delta-chain clones, around half of them seen just once. Sequencing was done on a sample of gamma-delta T cells. These receptors originate from a human donor. It is not recorded whose cells these are; they may come from a transplant donor.

In its sample, this clone was seen a few times. The CDR3 region is CACDTVGTGGYTDKLIF. Written as DNA, the CDR3 is TGTGCCTGTGACACCGTGGGGACTGGGGGATACACCGATAAACTCATCTTT. This chain connects TRDV2 to TRDJ1; 10 bases are a match to TRDD3. Germline V gene data show CDR1 as GEAIGNYY and CDR2 as EKD. V dropped 0 bases and J dropped 0; count of bases not matched to a gene: 6. The CDR3 covers 17 residues.

CDR3 loop: CACDTVTAGHTDKLIF. CDR3 coding DNA: TGTGCCTGTGACACCGTAACTGCGGGCCACACCGATAAACTCATCTTT. The chain links TRDV2 to TRDJ1; no firm D call. Per germline, CDR1 GEAIGNYY and CDR2 EKD. V was cut by 0 bases and J by 0 bases, with 13 bases left in between. The CDR3 has 16 amino acids.

Comment on this clone: A read error may be the cause here, since a much bigger clone is one base away. The identical CDR3 is also encoded by other nucleotide sequences in the sample. This chain connects TRDV2 to TRDJ1; TRDD3 matches 9 bases. The CDR3 has 19 amino acids. V lost 1 base, J lost 2 bases, and 16 bases stayed unmatched. From germline, CDR1 is GEAIGNYY and CDR2 EKD. CDR3 region: CACDTIRPLGDLGTDKLIF. CDR3 bases: TGTGCCTGTGACACAATTCGCCCACTGGGGGACCTCGGGACCGATAAACTCATCTTT.

About this clone itself: At the DNA level, this CDR3 is encoded by other sequences in the same sample as well. The rearrangement joins TRDV2 to TRDJ3; 13 nucleotides agree with TRDD3. CDR1 and CDR2 from the germline V gene are GEAIGNYY and EKD. J lost 0 bases, V lost 3 bases, and 25 bases had no gene match. The CDR3 consists of 26 residues. The CDR3 spells CACDATQTGGYGGLSDSSWDTRQMFF. CDR3 coding DNA: TGTGCCTGTGACGCCACTCAAACTGGGGGATACGGTGGTCTATCGGACAGCTCCTGGGACACCCGACAGATGTTTTTC.